The 12 T cell receptor beta chains reported below all come from one sample, sequenced in a study of T cell responses to AZD1222 COVID-19 vaccine. Libraries were prepared by immunoSEQ multiplex PCR; TCRdb keeps only in-frame clonotypes and omits some of them. The sample consists of over 95,000 clones, over 85% of them appearing once. The sequencing here drew on peripheral blood, taken on day 0 of AZD1222 vaccination. The receptors come from an adult in good health.

The CDR3, as DNA: TGTGCCAGCAGTCCCGCCCGCGACAATGAGCAGTTCTTC. It is translated as CASSPARDNEQFF. This sequence joins TRBV11-2 and TRBJ2-1; no definite D call. This CDR3 spans 13 amino acids. Trimming cost V 6 bases and J 5 bases, with 11 bases left between them. CDR1 and CDR2 (germline): SGHAT, FQNNGV.

The V gene is TRBV28, the J gene TRBJ1-2; D might be TRBD1 (6 bases). CDR3 length: 14 residues. Trimming took off 5 bases at V and 5 bases at J, with 15 bases between the two ends. Per germline, CDR1 MDHEN and CDR2 SYDVKM. CDR3 loop: CASSPSGGGYGYTF. The CDR3 DNA sequence: TGTGCCAGCAGTCCCTCGGGAGGGGGGTATGGCTACACCTTC.

The chain uses TRBV27 and TRBJ1-6; 8 bases match TRBD1. Germline trimming cut 5 bases from V and 7 bases from J; bases unmatched to any gene: 13. The CDR3 consists of 17 residues. CDR1 and CDR2 from the germline V gene are MNHEY and SMNVEV (reference sequence). CDR3: CASSDTSGGSSNSPLHF. CDR3 coding DNA: TGTGCCAGCAGTGACACCTCAGGGGGCTCCTCGAATTCACCCCTCCACTTT.

The chain carries TRBV6-5 and TRBJ2-7; 10 bases fit TRBD1. The CDR3 extends over 15 amino acids. Trimming removed 2 bases from V and 3 bases from J; junction bases left unmatched: 4. CDR1 MNHEY and CDR2 SVGAGI come from the germline V gene. The CDR3 bases are TGTGCCAGCAGTTACCCTGGACAGGGGGTCTACGAGCAGTACTTC. It specifies CASSYPGQGVYEQYF.

This clone came up once. The V gene is TRBV29-1, the J gene TRBJ2-5; D ambiguous. Germline V gene sequence: CDR1 SQVTM, CDR2 ANQGSEA. V was clipped by 4 bases and J by 3 bases, with 12 bases between them. The CDR3 spans 13 residues. The CDR3 bases are TGCAGCGTTGGTCTATTATTGGAAGAGACCCAGTACTTC. Residues: CSVGLLLEETQYF.

The chain couples TRBV24-1 to TRBJ1-5; 7 bases fit TRBD1. Per the germline V gene, CDR1 is KGHDR and CDR2 is SFDVKD. V was pared by 9 bases and J by 1 base, with 5 bases of the junction left unmatched. This CDR3 spans 14 amino acids. The CDR3, as DNA: TGTGCCACCCAGGGGGGAGGGAGCAATCAGCCCCAGCATTTT. Translation: CATQGGGSNQPQHF.

The gene calls are TRBV4-1 and TRBJ1-2; D is unclear. The CDR3 contains 15 residues. Trimming stripped 0 bases from V and 0 bases from J, with 8 bases between. CDR1 is MGHRA, CDR2 YSYEKL, per germline. Here the CDR3 reads CASSQEENANYGYTF. CDR3 nucleotides: TGCGCCAGCAGCCAAGAAGAGAACGCTAACTATGGCTACACCTTC.

The CDR3 DNA is TGTGCCAGCAGTTACTTGGGGACAGGGGGCGCTGAGACCCAGTACTTC. Amino acids: CASSYLGTGGAETQYF. This sequence joins TRBV6-5 and TRBJ2-5, with 12 bases fitting TRBD1. The CDR3 spans 16 residues. From germline, CDR1 is MNHEY and CDR2 SVGAGI. The trim removed 1 base at V and 5 bases at J, leaving 5 bases unmatched.

This sequence joins TRBV12-3 or TRBV12-4 and TRBJ1-4; D is unresolved. Trimming removed 3 bases from V and 9 bases from J, with 11 bases in between. This CDR3 has 13 amino acids. The CDR3 nucleotides are TGTGCCAGCAGTTTGCGTCCAGATAAAAAACTGTTTTTT. Its translation: CASSLRPDKKLFF.

The rearrangement uses TRBV9 and TRBJ2-2; possible D gene TRBD1, 6 bases. Trimming left V 4 bases short and J 4 bases short, with 14 bases between. CDR1 SGDLS and CDR2 YYNGEE come from the germline V gene. There are 15 residues in the CDR3. The CDR3 here is CASSKSDRTTGELFF. The CDR3 coding sequence is TGTGCCAGCAGCAAATCGGACAGAACCACCGGGGAGCTGTTTTTT.

The chain employs TRBV15 and TRBJ2-2; a possible D gene is TRBD2 (5 bases). CDR3 length: 21 amino acids. From germline, CDR1 is LNHNV and CDR2 YYDKDF (reference sequence). The ends were cut back, 3 bases at V and 1 base at J, with 27 bases in the middle. CDR3 amino acids: CATSSTFLGGPKIWNTGELFF. The DNA of the CDR3 is TGTGCCACCAGCAGCACGTTCTTAGGAGGCCCAAAAATTTGGAACACCGGGGAGCTGTTTTTT.

The V and J genes are TRBV6-5 and TRBJ1-3; D perhaps matches TRBD1 (5 bases). The CDR3 loop spans 16 amino acids. From germline, CDR1 is MNHEY and CDR2 SVGAGI. The V end was cut by 4 bases, the J end by 3 bases, with 16 bases between. Here the CDR3 reads CASSSPIGAGGNTIYF. CDR3 DNA sequence: TGTGCCAGCAGTTCCCCGATAGGGGCGGGTGGAAACACCATATATTTT.